This T cell receptor (beta chain) was identified during a study of blood T cell repertoires in COVID-19. TCRdb keeps only in-frame clones here, not all; method: immunoSEQ multiplex PCR. Of 200,000 to 300,000 clones listed, roughly 88% are singletons. The CDR3 is made up of 14 amino acids. Germline assignment: CDR1 SGHRS and CDR2 YFSETQ. V lost 0 bases and J lost 1, with 7 bases in between. The sample consisted of PBMCs or T cells enriched from blood (not recorded which). This TCR was recovered from a woman aged 45-60 years who had recovered from COVID-19. The chain carries TRBV5-1 and TRBJ1-2; a weak D match, TRBD1 (5 bases). The CDR3 region is CASSLAGINYGYTF. The CDR3 DNA reads TGCGCCAGCAGCTTGGCAGGGATTAACTATGGCTACACCTTC.